This T cell receptor (beta chain) was recorded in a study of spatial heterogeneity in lung cancer. Broader study findings: Higher tumor mutation counts went along with higher counts of expanded intratumoral alpha and beta TCRs. Expanded TCRs classified as ubiquitous or regional were counted, and these counts tracked ubiquitous and regional nonsynonymous mutations, respectively.

Specified time point: sample taken at primary tumor resection. Whole RNA, which was extracted from tumor, nontumor lung tissue or frozen PBMC, was sequenced without any cell sorting. The germline V gene encodes CDR1 SGHRS and CDR2 YFSETQ. The CDR3 runs 12 residues. Trimming stripped 3 bases from V and 8 bases from J, with 11 bases between. This clonotype has a count of ten or more. Its antigen is unidentified. One entry per CDR3 protein, called by TCRdb with MiXCR from the 5' RACE reads. The sample contains about 21,000 distinct CDR3 sequences, approximately 3% of which appear only once. The sequenced sample was lung tumor tissue, obtained at surgery. The origin of this receptor is a male donor with early-stage non-small cell lung cancer. The chain combines TRBV5-1 with TRBJ1-1; TRBD1 might be the D (5 bases). The CDR3 DNA is TGCGCCAGCAGCTCGACAGCGGCCGAAGCTTTCTTT. Its translation is CASSSTAAEAFF.